This T cell receptor beta chain stems from a study of tumor-infiltrating lymphocytes in primary liver carcinoma. Study-level background: Sequenced samples came back with roughly 3.65 to 8 million productive TCRbeta reads, and the counts looked alike across tissue types.

In regard to this clonotype: Its antigen is as yet unknown. Germline is not matched at one junction end, which may reflect a read error.

The germline V gene has CDR1 LGHNA and CDR2 YSLEER. CDR3 length equals 15 residues. Study-level results: Just around 8-25% of top clones spanned all five tumor regions. A significantly higher top-250-clone fraction was recorded for tumors than for blood (p = 0.039).

RNA and DNA were co-extracted from approximately 20-30 mg of unsorted bulk tissue. Reverse transcription of roughly 0.5 ug total RNA with a constant-region primer produced TCR beta cDNA. Libraries covering TCR beta were generated through three nested multiplex PCR rounds (using a slightly modified ARM-PCR). TRBV1-TRBV30 forward primers paired with a C-beta reverse primer drove the first two PCR rounds, 10 cycles each. MiXCR, applied by TCRdb to the multiplex PCR reads, yields one record per CDR3 protein. The sample yields more than 20,000 distinct CDR3 sequences, about 79% seen once. This sequence joins TRBV4-3 and TRBJ2-1, with D perhaps matching TRBD1 (5 bases). This sequence originates from a woman aged 30 to 39 with primary liver carcinoma and hepatitis B virus infection. Sequenced sample: liver tumor tissue from sampling region 1. Subset given: tumor region T1, superior pole. Written as DNA, the CDR3 is TGCGCCGGCAGCCTAGAGGCAGGGCAAAGCTATGAGCAGTTCTTC. Amino acids: CAGSLEAGQSYEQFF.